The 31 T cell receptor beta chains below were found in one sample sequenced in a study of Ad26.COV2.S vaccination and SARS-CoV-2 variants. The treatment was: around 19 received Ad26.COV2.S at low or high dose, single or two shots; about five received placebo; per-sample allocation not given. Samples were taken on day 63 after the first vaccine or placebo injection. Sequencing used immunoSEQ multiplex PCR; TCRdb keeps in-frame clones, though not all of them. The data hold about 390,000 clones, with about nine tenths observed a single time. The input for sequencing was peripheral blood, taken in a trial of Ad26.COV2.S vaccine versus placebo. The receptors derive from a person between 18 and 60 years old who received the Ad26.COV2.S COVID-19 vaccine or a placebo.

Only a few counts were recorded for this clone. The genes are TRBV7-9 and TRBJ1-2, with 7 bases matching TRBD1. The CDR3 is 14 residues long. Germline CDR1 is SEHNR and CDR2 is FQNEAQ (reference sequence). After removal of 3 bases from V and 8 bases from J, the junction contained 9 bases not matched to a gene. DNA of the CDR3: TGTGCCAGCAGCTTGGCCGGGACAGTACAGGGCTACACCTTC. Residues: CASSLAGTVQGYTF.

V gene TRBV11-2 combines with J gene TRBJ2-1; possible D gene TRBD2, 6 bases. Germline V gene sequence: CDR1 SGHAT, CDR2 FQNNGV. The CDR3 loop spans 19 amino acids. Trimming cost V 2 bases and J 0 bases, with 20 bases left between them. CDR3 coding DNA: TGTGCCAGCAGCTTACCCCCGTGGAGGGGAAGTACCTCCTACAATGAGCAGTTCTTC. Amino acid sequence: CASSLPPWRGSTSYNEQFF.

The chain has TRBV11-1 and TRBJ2-5; D is possibly TRBD1 or TRBD2 (5 bases each). The germline gives CDR1 SGHAT, CDR2 FQDESV (reference sequence). The CDR3 runs 16 residues. Trimming shortened V by 4 bases and J by 5 bases, and 20 bases separated the two germline ends. CDR3 sequence (DNA): TGTGCCAGCAGCTCTCCCAGAGTGGGGGATGCGGAGACCCAGTACTTC. Translated: CASSSPRVGDAETQYF.

The rearrangement uses TRBV19 and TRBJ1-3; D gene ambiguous. This CDR3 contains 15 residues. Deletions cut 2 bases from V and 2 bases from J, with 10 bases between. The germline V gene encodes CDR1 LNHDA and CDR2 SQIVND (reference sequence). The CDR3 coding sequence is TGTGCCAGTAGTATAAGGGAAAATGCTGGAAACACCATATATTTT. Its protein is CASSIRENAGNTIYF.

This clone has only one observation. DNA for the CDR3: TGTGCCAGCAGTTACTCACGCCAGTACGATGAGCAGTTCTTC. Encoded protein: CASSYSRQYDEQFF. The chain is built from TRBV6-5 and TRBJ2-1, with D unresolved. Germline V gene lookup returns CDR1 MNHEY and CDR2 SVGAGI. The V gene lost 0 bases and the J gene lost 8 bases, with 11 bases spanning the gap. This CDR3 contains 14 residues.

The chain joins TRBV18 to TRBJ2-3; 10 positions agree with TRBD2. Germline values: CDR1 KGHSH, CDR2 LQKENI. V lost 0 bases, J lost 4 bases, and 7 bases stayed unmatched. This CDR3 has 17 residues. The CDR3 is CASSPPSGGTPADTQYF. The CDR3 DNA follows: TGTGCCAGCTCACCACCTAGCGGGGGGACTCCGGCAGATACGCAGTATTTT.

CDR3 nucleotide sequence: TGCGCCAGCAGCCTCGGACAGGCTTTGGACTATGGCTACACCTTC. Translation: CASSLGQALDYGYTF. This chain joins TRBV4-1 and TRBJ1-2; 7 bases map to TRBD1. The germline V gene has CDR1 MGHRA and CDR2 YSYEKL. The CDR3 runs to 15 residues. Unmatched junction bases numbered 8, after V lost 4 bases and J lost 3 bases.

In its sample, this clone was seen once. J is TRBJ1-4 and V is TRBV4-2, with D maybe TRBD1 (6 bases). Trimming removed 4 bases from V and 8 bases from J, with 17 bases in between. Germline lookup yields CDR1 LGHNA and CDR2 YNFKEQ. The CDR3 contains 15 residues. The CDR3 protein is CASSRGEGVDEKLFF. In DNA form, the CDR3 reads TGTGCCAGCAGCCGTGGCGAGGGGGTAGACGAAAAACTGTTTTTT.

The J gene is TRBJ2-5, the V gene TRBV2; 7 positions match TRBD1. The CDR3 is 14 amino acids. Germline loops: CDR1 SNHLY, CDR2 FYNNEI. V dropped 6 bases and J dropped 4; count of bases not matched to a gene: 8. The CDR3: CASSDPGQRETQYF. In nucleotides, the CDR3 is TGTGCCAGCAGCGATCCGGGACAGCGAGAGACCCAGTACTTC.

The J gene is TRBJ1-6, the V gene TRBV6-6; possibly TRBD1 for D (6 bases). Germline V gives CDR1 MNHNY, CDR2 SVGAGI (reference sequence). This CDR3 region has 15 residues. The ends were cut back, 5 bases at V and 8 bases at J, with 16 bases in the middle. The CDR3 protein is CASSGPGANDSPLHF. CDR3 sequence (DNA): TGTGCCAGCAGTGGACCGGGGGCGAATGATTCACCCCTCCACTTT.

The chain links TRBV6-5 to TRBJ2-3; D remains ambiguous. V was clipped by 4 bases and J by 0 bases, with 5 bases between them. Germline V lookup: CDR1 MNHEY, CDR2 SVGAGI. The CDR3 sequence is 13 residues long. The CDR3 reads CASSSHSTDTQYF. In DNA, the CDR3 is TGTGCCAGCAGTTCTCATAGCACAGATACGCAGTATTTT.

V is TRBV10-3 and J is TRBJ1-1; D may be TRBD1 (6 bases). This CDR3 comprises 16 residues. Deletions cut 0 bases from V and 2 bases from J, with 13 bases between. In germline, CDR1 is ENHRY, CDR2 SYGVKD. The CDR3 reads CAISESYDRTNTEAFF. CDR3 in DNA: TGTGCCATCAGTGAGTCCTATGACAGGACAAACACTGAAGCTTTCTTT.

In nucleotides, the CDR3 is TGTGCCATCAGTGAGGGGAAGGGGGACGGCTACACCTTC. It yields the protein CAISEGKGDGYTF. The chain carries TRBV10-3 and TRBJ1-2, with a weak D call TRBD1 (6 bases). The V end lost 2 bases, the J end lost 8 bases, and 12 bases lay between the germline ends. In germline, CDR1 is ENHRY, CDR2 SYGVKD. This CDR3 region has 13 residues.

The chain uses TRBV3-1 (or the pseudogene TRBV3-2) and TRBJ2-7, with D possibly being TRBD1 (6 bases). This CDR3 is 15 amino acids long. The V gene's germline CDR1 is LGHDT and CDR2 YNNKEL (reference sequence). Deletions cut 3 bases from V and 3 bases from J, with 15 bases between. The CDR3 spells CASSQGSTGYYEQYF. The CDR3 DNA sequence: TGTGCCAGCAGCCAGGGATCGACAGGATACTACGAGCAGTACTTC.

The V call is TRBV10-2, the J call TRBJ2-1; 7 positions agree with TRBD2. The CDR3 is 13 residues long. V dropped 8 bases and J dropped 7; count of bases not matched to a gene: 8. The germline CDR1 and CDR2 sequences are WSHSY and SAAADI. The CDR3: CASRRAGENEQFF. DNA of the CDR3: TGCGCCAGCCGGCGGGCGGGGGAAAATGAGCAGTTCTTC.

This rearrangement joins TRBV2 to TRBJ1-2, with D unclear. The CDR3 length is 11 residues. Germline V gene data show CDR1 as SNHLY and CDR2 as FYNNEI. V was clipped by 7 bases and J by 4 bases, with 7 bases between them. DNA for the CDR3: TGTGCCAGCAAAGAGGGCTATGGCTACACCTTC. Translated, it gives CASKEGYGYTF.

The V call is TRBV19, the J call TRBJ1-5, with 11 bases fitting TRBD1. The V gene end was trimmed by 8 bases and the J gene end by 6 bases; junction bases not matched to a gene: 12. CDR1 and CDR2 (germline): LNHDA, SQIVND (reference sequence). The CDR3 consists of 16 residues. The CDR3 loop is CASSALPGQGGQPQHF. DNA for the CDR3: TGTGCCAGTTCCGCCCTCCCGGGACAGGGGGGTCAGCCCCAGCATTTT.

The chain employs TRBV19 and TRBJ2-3; D may be TRBD1 or TRBD2 (7 bases each). The V gene's germline CDR1 is LNHDA and CDR2 SQIVND (reference sequence). The germline V and J ends were trimmed by 4 bases and 3 bases, with 26 bases remaining between them. The CDR3 has 19 residues. The CDR3 protein is CASSTPPMVGGGVTDTQYF. The CDR3 nucleotides read TGTGCCAGTAGTACCCCACCGATGGTGGGAGGGGGCGTTACAGATACGCAGTATTTT.

The chain combines TRBV5-4 with TRBJ1-2; D gene ambiguous. CDR1 is SGHNT, CDR2 YYREEE, per germline (reference sequence). Between the trimmed V and J ends, which lost 4 bases and 5 bases, there was a span of 12 bases. This CDR3 has 13 amino acids. For the CDR3, the DNA is TGTGCCAGCAGCAATTTGGGGAAATATGGCTACACCTTC. Protein sequence: CASSNLGKYGYTF. The complete variable domain, with remaining parts taken from reference TRBV5-4 and TRBJ1-2, reads ETGVTQSPTHLIKTRGQQVTLRCSSQSGHNTVSWYQQALGQGPQFIFQYYREEENGRGNFPPRFSGLQFPNYSSELNVNALELDDSALYLCASSNLGKYGYTFGSGTRLTVV.

The chain carries TRBV11-2 and TRBJ2-7; D is ambiguous. CDR1 is SGHAT, CDR2 FQNNGV, per germline. CDR3 length: 13 amino acids. With 1 base removed from V and 0 bases from J, the gap between germline ends came to 4 bases. The CDR3 region is CASSLVSSYEQYF. CDR3 nucleotides: TGTGCCAGCAGCTTAGTGTCCTCCTACGAGCAGTACTTC. The full variable domain, with the rest looked up from reference TRBV11-2 and TRBJ2-7, is EAGVAQSPRYKIIEKRQSVAFWCNPISGHATLYWYQQILGQGPKLLIQFQNNGVVDDSQLPKDRFSAERLKGVDSTLKIQPAKLEDSAVYLCASSLVSSYEQYFGPGTRLTVT.

This sequence joins TRBV2 and TRBJ1-4; 10 nucleotides match TRBD1. The V segment lost 6 bases and the J segment 3 bases; nucleotides outside the gene matches: 1. Germline CDR1 SNHLY, CDR2 FYNNEI. The CDR3 consists of 14 residues. The CDR3 protein is CASRGQGANEKLFF. The CDR3 DNA reads TGTGCCAGCAGAGGACAGGGGGCTAATGAAAAACTGTTTTTT.

The CDR3 region has the DNA TGTGCCAGCACCATGGGCGGTTCCCTTGGGCAGTATTTT. Translated, it gives CASTMGGSLGQYF. This chain uses TRBV12-3 or TRBV12-4 with TRBJ2-3, with D unclear. This CDR3 spans 13 amino acids. Between the trimmed V and J ends, which lost 7 bases and 11 bases, there was a span of 19 bases.

This clone was found once. The chain links TRBV3-1 (or the pseudogene TRBV3-2) to TRBJ2-3; no clear D gene. CDR1 LGHDT and CDR2 YNNKEL come from the germline V gene (reference sequence). The CDR3 covers 17 residues. V dropped 6 bases and J dropped 1 base, with 20 bases sitting between them. CDR3 DNA: TGTGCCAGCAGTCCATCCGACTCCCTCTCGGGCACAGATACGCAGTATTTT. Its translation: CASSPSDSLSGTDTQYF.

The chain uses TRBV10-2 and TRBJ2-6; D might be TRBD1 (5 bases). V was pared by 11 bases and J by 0 bases, with 17 bases between. The CDR3 is made up of 16 amino acids. Germline CDR1 reads WSHSY; CDR2 reads SAAADI. The CDR3 region is CAGQSDGSSGANVLTF. In DNA form, the CDR3 reads TGCGCCGGACAATCCGACGGCAGCTCTGGGGCCAACGTCCTGACTTTC.

This sequence joins TRBV4-1 and TRBJ1-4, with 12 bases aligning to TRBD1. This CDR3 has 17 amino acids. From germline, CDR1 is MGHRA and CDR2 YSYEKL. Unmatched junction bases numbered 8, after V lost 4 bases and J lost 5 bases. CDR3: CASSLRGTGGGNEKLFF. The CDR3, as DNA: TGCGCCAGCAGCCTTCGAGGGACAGGGGGCGGAAATGAAAAACTGTTTTTT.

This clone has a single count. This chain joins TRBV6-6 and TRBJ1-5, with 8 bases fitting TRBD1. The ends lost 8 bases at V and 7 bases at J; junction bases unmatched: 7. The germline V gene has CDR1 MNHNY and CDR2 SVGAGI (reference sequence). The CDR3 length is 13 residues. The CDR3 DNA is TGTGCCAGCTCCGACAGGGGAATACAGCCCCAGCATTTT. Its protein is CASSDRGIQPQHF.

The genes are TRBV5-1 and TRBJ1-1; D not certain. In germline, CDR1 is SGHRS, CDR2 YFSETQ. V lost 5 bases and J 1 base, leaving 12 bases between the germline ends. This CDR3 comprises 14 residues. The DNA of the CDR3 is TGCGCCAGCAGTCCCGGCAGAGGGAACACTGAAGCTTTCTTT. Translation: CASSPGRGNTEAFF.

The chain recombines TRBV7-2 with TRBJ2-5; D remains ambiguous. Germline V gene lookup returns CDR1 SGHTA and CDR2 FQGNSA. The CDR3 runs 14 residues. V gave up 1 base and J gave up 1 base, with 7 bases separating them. The CDR3 nucleotides are TGTGCCAGCAGCTTAGTACGCACCCAAGAGACCCAGTACTTC. Protein product: CASSLVRTQETQYF.

The chain combines TRBV18 with TRBJ1-5; possibly TRBD1 for D (5 bases). The CDR3 contains 15 residues. V lost 4 bases, J lost 1 base, and 11 bases lay in between. Per germline, CDR1 KGHSH and CDR2 LQKENI. CDR3 amino acids: CASSQGHLSNQPQHF. DNA for the CDR3: TGTGCCAGCTCACAGGGGCACCTGAGCAATCAGCCCCAGCATTTT.

J is TRBJ2-2 and V is TRBV11-2; tentative D call: TRBD2 (6 bases). The germline V gene has CDR1 SGHAT and CDR2 FQNNGV. Trimming left V 5 bases short and J 3 bases short, with 19 bases between. This CDR3 contains 17 residues. CDR3 sequence: CASSHTSYPGDTGELFF. CDR3 in DNA: TGTGCCAGCAGCCACACTAGCTACCCTGGGGACACCGGGGAGCTGTTTTTT.

The chain recombines TRBV7-8 with TRBJ2-1; 8 nucleotides line up with TRBD2. The junction had 21 bases not matched to a gene; V was cut back by 7 bases and J by 4 bases. Per the germline V gene, CDR1 is SGHVS and CDR2 is FQNEAQ. This CDR3 spans 19 amino acids. CDR3 DNA: TGTGCCAGCATCCCAAGTATGGGGGTCGGGGGGGCCGCATACAATGAGCAGTTCTTC. Protein product: CASIPSMGVGGAAYNEQFF.